This T cell receptor (beta chain) is from a study of blood T cells in healthy people across ages. CDR3 length: 17 residues. The trim removed 4 bases at V and 3 bases at J, leaving 9 bases unmatched. Germline V lookup: CDR1 MGHRA, CDR2 YSYEKL. Each of the donors had ten milliliters of peripheral blood drawn into EDTA-treated Vacutainer tubes. A J-beta primer mix and a sample-barcoded 5' primer were used in a second PCR of about 7 to 11 cycles. Via MiXCR, TCRdb re-called the 5' RACE reads, giving one row per CDR3 protein. The sample consists of 550,000 to 750,000 distinct CDR3 sequences, about 21% of them appearing once. At least ten counts were recorded for this clonotype.

The material sequenced was blood. This TCR was recovered from a man aged 70-80 years in good health. The genes are TRBV4-1 and TRBJ2-3; TRBD1 aligns across 11 bases. CDR3 loop: CASSRLGGTGGTDTQYF. CDR3 nucleotides: TGCGCCAGCAGCCGATTGGGGGGGACAGGGGGGACAGATACGCAGTATTTT.